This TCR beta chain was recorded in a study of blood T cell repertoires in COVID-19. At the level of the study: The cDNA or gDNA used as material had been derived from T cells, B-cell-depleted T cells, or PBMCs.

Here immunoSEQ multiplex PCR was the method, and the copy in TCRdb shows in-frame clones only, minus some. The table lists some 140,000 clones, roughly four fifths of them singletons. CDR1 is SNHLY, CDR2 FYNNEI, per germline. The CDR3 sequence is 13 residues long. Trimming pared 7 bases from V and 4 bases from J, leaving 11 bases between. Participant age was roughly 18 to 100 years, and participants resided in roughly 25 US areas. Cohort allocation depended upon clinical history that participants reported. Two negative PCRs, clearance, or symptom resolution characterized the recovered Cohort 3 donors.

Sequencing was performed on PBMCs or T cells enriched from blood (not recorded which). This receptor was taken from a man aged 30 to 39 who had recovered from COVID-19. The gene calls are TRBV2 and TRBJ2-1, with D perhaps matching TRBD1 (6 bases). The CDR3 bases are TGTGCCAGCATCGCAGGGGCGTACAATGAGCAGTTCTTC. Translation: CASIAGAYNEQFF.